The table lists the clone carrying this T cell receptor beta chain with many counts. No antigen is known for it. Extraction of PBMCs used approximately 10 ml of fresh peripheral blood. Amplification targeted TCR beta CDR3 regions from RNA transcripts. The HTBI primer set was used in a first-round RT-PCR of the TCR CDR3. TCRdb re-derived calls from the multiplex PCR reads in MiXCR, one entry per CDR3 protein. The sample carries about 360,000 distinct CDR3 sequences, about 12% recorded once. The data were obtained in a study of T cells in Graves' hyperthyroidism and ophthalmopathy. Overall study results and limits: Blood also contained most expanded thyroid clonotypes above 0.001.

CDR3 length equals 19 residues. Germline CDR1 reads SEHNR; CDR2 reads FQNEAQ (reference sequence). The V and J ends lost 1 base and 5 bases, in that order; junction bases with no gene match: 12. The receptor's source is a woman under 30 with Graves' hyperthyroidism. The chain is built from TRBV7-9 and TRBJ2-1; 12 bases line up with TRBD2. Material: blood. The CDR3 nucleotides are TGTGCCAGCAGCTTAGGTCTAGCGGGAGGGTCCTCCCCCGACAATGAGCAGTTCTTC. Its translation: CASSLGLAGGSSPDNEQFF.